These 6 T cell receptor beta chains were all obtained from the same sample, sequenced in a study of cytomegalovirus exposure and HLA in healthy donors (TCRdb year 2017). The library relied on the immunoSEQ multiplex PCR assay. For the multiplex PCR, a mixture combining 60 forward primers for TCR Vbeta segments and 13 reverse primers for TCR Jbeta segments was used. TCRdb carries this immuneACCESS record with in-frame sequences only. Its versions omit some clonotypes, under half of them owing to an unresolved V gene in the studies checked, with the rest unexplained. This sample has 85,000 to 95,000 clones in its table, and 7.6% of those were observed once. The ten largest clones add up to about 2.5% of the sample. Sequencing input: PBMCs. All receptors derive from a man aged 45-60 years in good health and CMV-seronegative.

The rearrangement links TRBV4-1 to TRBJ2-7; a weak D match, TRBD1 (5 bases). From germline, CDR1 is MGHRA and CDR2 YSYEKL. The CDR3 totals 14 residues. V lost 1 base to trimming and J lost 7 bases, with 14 bases between them. The CDR3 loop is CASSQVGRAQEQYF. CDR3 in DNA: TGCGCCAGCAGCCAAGTTGGCAGGGCTCAGGAGCAGTACTTC.

There are a few counts of this clone. J is TRBJ1-5 and V is TRBV27, with D unclear. The germline CDR1 and CDR2 sequences are MNHEY and SMNVEV (reference sequence). V lost 6 bases, J lost 0 bases, and 9 bases lay in between. This CDR3 contains 14 residues. The CDR3 is CASSTLNSNQPQHF. The CDR3 DNA sequence: TGTGCCAGCAGCACCCTAAATAGCAATCAGCCCCAGCATTTT.

The chain couples TRBV7-9 to TRBJ2-5, with 8 bases that match TRBD1. The assigned J gene may be wrong: the sequence end matches TRBJ2-7 better. There are 13 residues in the CDR3. CDR1 is SEHNR, CDR2 FQNEAQ, per germline (reference sequence). The DNA of the CDR3 is TGTGCCAGCAGCTCGTCGACAGGGGACGAGCAGTACTTC. As protein: CASSSSTGDEQYF.

This clone has a single count. This chain joins TRBV21-1 and TRBJ2-7; the table assigns TRBD2, which was not confirmed against the DNA. TRBV21-1 is listed as a pseudogene. The CDR3 consists of 13 residues. CDR3 bases: TGTGCCAGCACAGCGGGGCCCTCGGTAGAGCAGTACTTC. Protein product: CASTAGPSVEQYF.

The chain links TRBV16 to TRBJ1-1, with a weak D call TRBD1 (6 bases). The CDR3 sequence is 14 residues long. The V end lost 0 bases, the J end lost 5 bases, and 10 bases lay between the germline ends. Looked up from germline, CDR1 is KGHSY and CDR2 is FQNENV. The CDR3 nucleotides are TGTGCCAGCAGCCAATCGGCCAGGGGAACTGAAGCTTTCTTT. It encodes CASSQSARGTEAFF.

The chain recombines TRBV10-3 with TRBJ1-6; 7 positions agree with TRBD1. Trimming at V came to 7 bases and at J to 9 bases, leaving 6 bases not matched to a gene. Germline loops: CDR1 ENHRY, CDR2 SYGVKD. This CDR3 has 13 residues. Here the CDR3 reads CAITDRAGSPLHF. Here the CDR3 DNA reads TGTGCCATCACCGACAGGGCAGGTTCACCCCTCCACTTT.